This TCR beta chain stems from a study of esophageal squamous cell carcinoma tumors (dated by TCRdb to the early 2020s). Study-level background: Immuno relation high and low groups were defined by principal component analysis with K-means clustering applied to immunohistochemical T-cell and checkpoint marker values. In Japan, approximately 52 patients with esophageal squamous cell carcinoma who were treated surgically made up the wider cohort, which included around 21 high and 32 low immuno relation cases. The goal of the study was to evaluate both the diversity of the TCR repertoire and the shared TCR repertoires of T cells inside the tumor environment of esophageal squamous cell carcinoma. TCR sequencing was performed on 10 or so patients, consisting of five randomly selected high immuno relation cases and five background-matched low immuno relation cases. Across the 10 or so cases, 1,671,742 TCRalpha and over a million TCRbeta total reads were obtained, of which approximately 32,000 and 35,000 were unique.

Library preparation used 5' RACE. PCR was performed with KAPA HiFi using TCRalpha or TCRbeta constant-region primers together with a P20EA primer, and a nested second PCR was then carried out with CA2 or CB2. Amplification of TCR genes was performed by unbiased adaptor ligation RT-PCR, in which reverse transcription was carried out with Superscript III and a polyT18-containing BSL-18E primer. Once second-strand synthesis and blunting were done, the P10EA/P20EA adaptor was ligated onto the 5' end of the cDNA, and NotI digestion came next. The first and second PCRs ran around 20 cycles of 98°C for 20 s, 65°C for 30 s and 72°C for 1 min. The Nextera XT Index kit v2 Set A was used to index the amplicons, which were then pooled in equimolar amounts and quantified with a Qubit 2.0 Fluorometer. Sequencing used the Illumina MiSeq platform with 2x300 bp paired-end reads. The paper's data handling went like this. Repertoire Genesis software ver.1.0 assigned each read to V and J genes according to the highest identity with IMGT reference sequences. CDR3 was defined as the region from Cys104 to Phe118 plus Gly119 and was translated, and unique sequence reads were defined by distinct V, J and CDR3 amino acids. Shared V|J combinations were selected as significant in both a Fisher's exact test in edgeR and a Mann Whitney U test. After singletons were removed and 500 repertoire combinations were bootstrapped, the repertoire dissimilarity index was calculated with the R rdi package. TCRdb trimmed the raw reads at Q25, called clones with MiXCR and kept productive beta chains. Duplicate CDR3 protein sequences are folded into a single record with the most common DNA and genes. Clone size and V and J calls follow TCRdb, not the original study. This sample has 1,100 or so distinct CDR3 sequences in its table, and approximately 13% of those were observed once. The ten largest clones capture approximately 33% of the sample.

V and J are truncated by 3 bases and 4 bases respectively, leaving an intervening sequence of 3 bases. The CDR3 runs 11 residues from the cysteine to the phenylalanine. Only the CDR3 region is kept as DNA, spanning 33 bases read in frame from base 1. By sample share, this clonotype is large (0.1 to 1%). The specificity of this receptor is unknown. Base qualities are not recorded, but no much larger clone differs from it by a single base. Enrollment excluded patients who had received neoadjuvant chemotherapy or who had no clinical information. All of the TCR-sequenced cases shown were male, and each had a subtotal esophagectomy with 2- or 3-field lymphadenectomy. RNA was extracted from bulk tumor tissue sections with a Qiagen AllPrep kit, without T-cell sorting. Until RNA extraction, small sections of tumor tissue removed at surgery were kept in RNAlater reagent at -80 degrees C. Overall study results and their limits: Only a few cases were included in the TCR repertoire analysis, and no investigation at the CDR3 clonotype level was performed. Because TCRalpha and TCRbeta chains were sequenced separately, chain pairing and the antigens recognized remained unknown. A single dominant TCRalpha VJ recombination with apparently reduced TCRalpha diversity was observed in about 30% of the 10 cases. Given the large variation in the TCRalphabeta repertoire, the shared V|J recombination candidates might have been chosen by chance. Under 30 TRAV|TRAJ and more than 20 TRBV|TRBJ combinations, including TRAV13-1|TRAJ22 and TRBV7-9|TRBJ2-7, appeared to be shared among high immuno relation cases. The high and low immuno relation groups did not differ in total TCR repertoire counts, but the high immuno relation group had more significant repertoire counts.

Recombination linked TRBV12-3 or TRBV12-4 to TRBJ2-5, with the D gene not confidently named. Sequences were obtained from tumor tissue. This sequence was found in a man aged 50-85 years with esophageal squamous cell carcinoma. CDR3 sequence: CASSLGETQYF. The DNA sequence reads TGTGCCAGCAGTTTGGGAGAGACCCAGTACTTC.